The rows below give T cell receptor beta chains drawn from one sample of a study of blood T cell repertoires in COVID-19. Method: immunoSEQ multiplex PCR; TCRdb's copy keeps in-frame clones and lacks some. This sample carries about 140,000 clones, over 75% of them seen once, and the ten largest clones take less than 3%. Source material: peripheral blood. Receptors originate from a man aged 45-60 years with acute or convalescent COVID-19. Both conserved end residues are part of each CDR3. Each record gives: clone size, D gene, V gene, J gene, CDR3 protein, CDR3 DNA. D genes are given only for firm matches. Where a row states a size, it is once, few, many or the class of an expanded clone; other rows omit it.

>NA|NA|TRBV4-1|TRBJ2-7
CASSQEGYEQYF
TGCGCCAGCAGCCAGGAGGGGTACGAGCAGTACTTC
>NA|TRBD1|TRBV5-5|TRBJ1-1
CASSTRTGGTLNTEAFF
TGTGCCAGCAGCACCAGGACAGGGGGAACCCTGAACACTGAAGCTTTCTTT
>NA|NA|TRBV6-2/TRBV6-3|TRBJ1-4
CASSSQGITNEKLFF
TGTGCCAGCAGTTCTCAGGGGATCACTAATGAAAAACTGTTTTTT
>NA|NA|TRBV19|TRBJ1-5
CASRGWRQPQHF
TGTGCCAGTCGGGGGTGGCGGCAGCCCCAGCATTTT
>NA|NA|TRBV21-1|TRBJ1-5
CASSNGTGGLSNQPQHF
TGTGCCAGCAGCAATGGGACAGGGGGCTTGAGCAATCAGCCCCAGCATTTT
>NA|TRBD1|TRBV7-2|TRBJ2-5
CASSLTGAKETQYF
TGTGCCAGCAGCTTGACAGGGGCGAAGGAGACCCAGTACTTC
>few|TRBD1|TRBV5-6|TRBJ1-2
CASSLGGQGGYGYTF
TGTGCCAGCAGCTTGGGGGGACAGGGTGGCTATGGCTACACCTTC
>NA|TRBD2|TRBV2|TRBJ2-1
CASRKGSGSGYEQFF
TGTGCCAGCAGGAAGGGTAGCGGGAGTGGCTATGAGCAGTTCTTC
>NA|TRBD1|TRBV5-6|TRBJ2-4
CASSLDRGWAKNIQYF
TGTGCCAGCAGCCTAGACAGGGGATGGGCCAAAAACATTCAGTACTTC
>NA|NA|TRBV3-1/TRBV3-2|TRBJ2-7
CASSPGWGVVGEQYF
TGTGCCAGCAGCCCAGGTTGGGGGGTCGTTGGCGAGCAGTACTTC
>once|NA|TRBV19|TRBJ1-1
CASSTPGGLNSAFF
TGTGCCAGTAGTACGCCCGGGGGGCTGAATTCGGCTTTCTTT
>NA|NA|TRBV10-2|TRBJ2-7
CASSEGGSYEQYF
TGCGCCAGCAGTGAGGGGGGGTCCTACGAGCAGTACTTC
>NA|TRBD1|TRBV12-5|TRBJ2-3
CASGLVLGTASTDTQYF
TGTGCTAGTGGTTTGGTATTGGGGACAGCTAGCACAGATACGCAGTATTTT
>NA|NA|TRBV7-3|TRBJ2-2
CASSRYGGTGELFF
TGTGCCAGCAGCCGATACGGGGGTACCGGGGAGCTGTTTTTT
>NA|NA|TRBV29-1|TRBJ2-3
CSVEEYTDTQYF
TGCAGCGTTGAAGAGTACACAGATACGCAGTATTTT
>NA|TRBD1|TRBV6-5|TRBJ1-5
CASSSTGGYSNQPQHF
TGTGCCAGCAGTTCCACAGGGGGATATAGCAATCAGCCCCAGCATTTT
>NA|NA|TRBV28|TRBJ1-2
CASSSGNYGYTF
TGTGCCAGCAGTTCGGGTAACTATGGCTACACCTTC
>once|NA|TRBV6-1|TRBJ2-3
CASSESGPSTDTQYF
TGTGCCAGCAGTGAATCAGGGCCTAGCACAGATACGCAGTATTTT
>NA|NA|TRBV19|TRBJ1-2
CASSRVIGGYTF
TGTGCCAGTAGCCGGGTAATCGGGGGCTACACCTTC
>NA|NA|TRBV15|TRBJ1-4
CATSSREKLFF
TGTGCCACCAGCAGCAGGGAAAAACTGTTTTTT
>NA|NA|TRBV29-1|TRBJ1-2
CSAPENYGYTF
TGCAGCGCCCCCGAGAACTATGGCTACACCTTC
>NA|NA|TRBV28|TRBJ1-5
CASIGGDHSNQPQHF
TGTGCCAGCATTGGGGGCGACCATAGCAATCAGCCCCAGCATTTT